This T cell receptor (beta chain) was sequenced during a study of early T cells in non-severe SARS-CoV-2 infection. This clonotype was found a few times. TCRdb itself ran the 5' RACE reads through MiXCR, one entry per CDR3 protein. The sample gives 45,000 to 75,000 distinct CDR3 sequences, 10% to 15% of which show up once; around 5% is in the top ten. CDR3 size: 15 residues. The V gene's germline CDR1 is SGHTA and CDR2 FQGNSA. Trimming cost V 4 bases and J 0 bases; bases outside gene matches: 5. The receptor was derived from an adult who was a healthcare worker with PCR-confirmed SARS-CoV-2 infection or an uninfected control (not recorded which). The rearrangement joins TRBV7-2 to TRBJ2-7, with 8 bases lining up with TRBD2. Sequencing used whole blood. CDR3 protein: CASSYTSGASYEQYF. The CDR3 nucleotides read TGTGCCAGCAGCTACACTAGCGGCGCCTCCTACGAGCAGTACTTC.